The T cell receptor (beta chain) described here comes from a study of blood T cell repertoires in COVID-19. This study enrolled people aged 18 to 89 from 24 US geographic areas. Only in-frame clones appear in the TCRdb table, and some are missing; sequencing was by immunoSEQ multiplex PCR. Among about 140,000 clones, over 70% were seen once, and the ten largest hold roughly 3.8%. V lost 2 bases and J lost 5, with 15 bases in between. This CDR3 comprises 15 residues. The V gene's germline CDR1 is LNHDA and CDR2 SQIVND (reference sequence). The V gene is TRBV19, the J gene TRBJ1-2; D unresolved. Sequenced: PBMCs or T cells enriched from blood (not recorded which). This sequence originates from a man aged 50 or older in a cohort exposed to, infected with or recovered from COVID-19 (not recorded which). In nucleotides, the CDR3 is TGTGCCAGTAGTATAAAGGCAAGCGCTCTTTATGGCTACACCTTC. This gives the protein CASSIKASALYGYTF.